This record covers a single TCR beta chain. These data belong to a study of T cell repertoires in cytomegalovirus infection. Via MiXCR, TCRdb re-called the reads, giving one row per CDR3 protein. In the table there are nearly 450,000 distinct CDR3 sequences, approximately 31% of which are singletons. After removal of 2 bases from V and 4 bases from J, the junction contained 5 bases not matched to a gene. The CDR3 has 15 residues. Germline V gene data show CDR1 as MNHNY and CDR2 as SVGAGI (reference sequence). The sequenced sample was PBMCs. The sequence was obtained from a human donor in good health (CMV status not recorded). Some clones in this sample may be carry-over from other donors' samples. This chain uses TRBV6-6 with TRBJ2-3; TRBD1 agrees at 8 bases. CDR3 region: CASSYTGQASDTQYF. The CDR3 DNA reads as TGTGCCAGCAGTTACACGGGACAGGCGTCAGATACGCAGTATTTT.